Listed below are T cell receptor beta chains from one sample, sequenced in a study of beta chain features in type 1 diabetes. Method: immunoSEQ multiplex PCR; TCRdb's copy keeps in-frame clones and lacks some. The sample yields about 660,000 clones, roughly an eighth seen once. What was sequenced was naive CD4+ T cells from blood. All receptors derive from a man aged 18 to 29 with type 1 diabetes. The CDR3 runs from the conserved cysteine through the conserved F or W. The order of the fields is CDR3 protein, CDR3 DNA, clone size, J gene, D gene, V gene. A D gene is named only where the DNA matches it firmly. Not every row has a clone size; where given, it reads once, few, many or a size class.

cdr3_aa: CASSYSGNNLNTEAFF; cdr3_nt: TGTGCCAGCAGTTACTCAGGAAACAACTTGAACACTGAAGCTTTCTTT; clone_size: few; j_call: TRBJ1-1; d_call: .; v_call: TRBV6-5
cdr3_aa: CASSYSMGPVYEQYF; cdr3_nt: TGTGCCAGCAGTTACTCGATGGGACCCGTCTACGAGCAGTACTTC; clone_size: few; j_call: TRBJ2-7; d_call: .; v_call: TRBV6-5
cdr3_aa: CAWNRGGYYEQYF; cdr3_nt: TGTGCCTGGAACAGGGGTGGATACTACGAGCAGTACTTC; clone_size: .; j_call: TRBJ2-7; d_call: TRBD1; v_call: TRBV30
cdr3_aa: CASSPIFGGGRELSYNEQFF; cdr3_nt: TGCGCCAGCAGTCCCATCTTCGGTGGCGGGCGGGAGCTCTCCTACAATGAGCAGTTCTTC; clone_size: .; j_call: TRBJ2-1; d_call: TRBD2; v_call: TRBV23-1
cdr3_aa: CASSYLSGGHTDTQYF; cdr3_nt: TGTGCCAGCAGTTACCTTAGCGGGGGTCACACAGATACGCAGTATTTT; clone_size: .; j_call: TRBJ2-3; d_call: TRBD2; v_call: TRBV6-5
cdr3_aa: CASSLKGYGYTF; cdr3_nt: TGTGCCAGCAGTTTAAAGGGGTATGGCTACACCTTC; clone_size: few; j_call: TRBJ1-2; d_call: .; v_call: TRBV28
cdr3_aa: CASSLAYHPGELFF; cdr3_nt: TGTGCCAGCAGCTTAGCCTACCATCCCGGGGAGCTGTTTTTT; clone_size: .; j_call: TRBJ2-2; d_call: .; v_call: TRBV11-3
cdr3_aa: CASSPQTRLAGGIEQFF; cdr3_nt: TGTGCCAGCAGCCCCCAAACCCGCCTAGCGGGGGGGATTGAGCAGTTCTTC; clone_size: few; j_call: TRBJ2-1; d_call: TRBD2; v_call: TRBV7-8
cdr3_aa: CASSIDGISNYGYTF; cdr3_nt: TGTGCCAGCAGTATCGACGGAATTTCCAACTATGGCTACACCTTC; clone_size: .; j_call: TRBJ1-2; d_call: .; v_call: TRBV6-6
cdr3_aa: CASSDRADQPQHF; cdr3_nt: TGTGCCAGCAGCGACCGGGCCGATCAGCCCCAGCATTTT; clone_size: few; j_call: TRBJ1-5; d_call: .; v_call: TRBV7-2
cdr3_aa: CASSVGTDNYGYTF; cdr3_nt: TGTGCCAGCAGCGTAGGGACAGATAACTATGGCTACACCTTC; clone_size: few; j_call: TRBJ1-2; d_call: .; v_call: TRBV9
cdr3_aa: CAISPRKQADEQYF; cdr3_nt: TGTGCCATCAGCCCCAGGAAACAGGCGGACGAGCAGTACTTC; clone_size: few; j_call: TRBJ2-7; d_call: .; v_call: TRBV10-3
cdr3_aa: CSVAHSLTYEQYF; cdr3_nt: TGCAGCGTTGCCCACAGCTTAACCTACGAGCAGTACTTC; clone_size: .; j_call: TRBJ2-7; d_call: .; v_call: TRBV29-1
cdr3_aa: CASAGRSGTEAFF; cdr3_nt: TGTGCCAGCGCAGGGAGGTCGGGCACTGAAGCTTTCTTT; clone_size: .; j_call: TRBJ1-1; d_call: .; v_call: TRBV7-3
cdr3_aa: CAMGGAPHPYEQYF; cdr3_nt: TGTGCCATGGGTGGGGCACCCCACCCATACGAGCAGTACTTC; clone_size: few; j_call: TRBJ2-7; d_call: .; v_call: TRBV30
cdr3_aa: CASRERGRGTAGGTQYF; cdr3_nt: TGTGCCAGCAGAGAGAGAGGTCGGGGAACCGCCGGAGGTACGCAGTATTTT; clone_size: .; j_call: TRBJ2-3; d_call: .; v_call: TRBV25-1
cdr3_aa: CAWTGDSNQPQHF; cdr3_nt: TGTGCCTGGACAGGGGATAGCAATCAGCCCCAGCATTTT; clone_size: few; j_call: TRBJ1-5; d_call: .; v_call: TRBV30
cdr3_aa: CASRPGQVGDSPLHF; cdr3_nt: TGTGCCAGCAGACCAGGACAGGTGGGGGATTCACCCCTCCACTTT; clone_size: .; j_call: TRBJ1-6; d_call: TRBD1; v_call: TRBV7-2
cdr3_aa: CASSQDRQRYGYTF; cdr3_nt: TGCGCCAGCAGCCAAGATCGGCAAAGATATGGCTACACCTTC; clone_size: .; j_call: TRBJ1-2; d_call: .; v_call: TRBV4-3
cdr3_aa: CASSLGGSSDEQYF; cdr3_nt: TGTGCCAGCAGCTTAGGGGGTAGTTCTGACGAGCAGTACTTC; clone_size: .; j_call: TRBJ2-7; d_call: .; v_call: TRBV7-2
cdr3_aa: CASSLSWQGAEQYF; cdr3_nt: TGTGCCAGCAGTTTAAGTTGGCAGGGCGCCGAGCAGTACTTC; clone_size: few; j_call: TRBJ2-7; d_call: .; v_call: TRBV28
cdr3_aa: CSGGTGGGYTF; cdr3_nt: TGCAGCGGAGGCACCGGGGGAGGCTACACCTTC; clone_size: .; j_call: TRBJ1-2; d_call: .; v_call: TRBV29-1
cdr3_aa: CAWRPVGSGNTIYF; cdr3_nt: TGTGCCTGGAGGCCCGTAGGATCTGGAAACACCATATATTTT; clone_size: .; j_call: TRBJ1-3; d_call: .; v_call: TRBV30
cdr3_aa: CASSQDWNRVTGELFF; cdr3_nt: TGCGCCAGCAGCCAAGATTGGAACAGGGTTACCGGGGAGCTGTTTTTT; clone_size: few; j_call: TRBJ2-2; d_call: .; v_call: TRBV4-3
cdr3_aa: CASSQAYEQYF; cdr3_nt: TGTGCCAGCAGCCAAGCCTACGAGCAGTACTTC; clone_size: few; j_call: TRBJ2-7; d_call: .; v_call: TRBV7-2
cdr3_aa: CASSGGQGAIQPQHF; cdr3_nt: TGTGCCAGCAGTGGCGGACAGGGGGCTATCCAGCCCCAGCATTTT; clone_size: .; j_call: TRBJ1-5; d_call: TRBD1; v_call: TRBV28
cdr3_aa: CASSRTVGTDTQYF; cdr3_nt: TGTGCCAGCAGCCGGACAGTGGGGACAGATACGCAGTATTTT; clone_size: .; j_call: TRBJ2-3; d_call: .; v_call: TRBV7-2
cdr3_aa: CASSPLTGVYNQPQHF; cdr3_nt: TGTGCCAGCAGCCCGCTGACAGGGGTTTACAATCAGCCCCAGCATTTT; clone_size: .; j_call: TRBJ1-5; d_call: TRBD1; v_call: TRBV7-9
cdr3_aa: CAWDKGRHAGDTQYF; cdr3_nt: TGTGCCTGGGACAAAGGAAGGCATGCGGGAGATACGCAGTATTTT; clone_size: few; j_call: TRBJ2-3; d_call: .; v_call: TRBV30
cdr3_aa: CASSLILAGGDTQYF; cdr3_nt: TGTGCCAGCAGCTTGATACTAGCGGGGGGCGATACGCAGTATTTT; clone_size: .; j_call: TRBJ2-3; d_call: TRBD2; v_call: TRBV5-6
cdr3_aa: CAWRHDPAEAFF; cdr3_nt: TGTGCCTGGAGGCACGACCCAGCTGAAGCTTTCTTT; clone_size: few; j_call: TRBJ1-1; d_call: .; v_call: TRBV30